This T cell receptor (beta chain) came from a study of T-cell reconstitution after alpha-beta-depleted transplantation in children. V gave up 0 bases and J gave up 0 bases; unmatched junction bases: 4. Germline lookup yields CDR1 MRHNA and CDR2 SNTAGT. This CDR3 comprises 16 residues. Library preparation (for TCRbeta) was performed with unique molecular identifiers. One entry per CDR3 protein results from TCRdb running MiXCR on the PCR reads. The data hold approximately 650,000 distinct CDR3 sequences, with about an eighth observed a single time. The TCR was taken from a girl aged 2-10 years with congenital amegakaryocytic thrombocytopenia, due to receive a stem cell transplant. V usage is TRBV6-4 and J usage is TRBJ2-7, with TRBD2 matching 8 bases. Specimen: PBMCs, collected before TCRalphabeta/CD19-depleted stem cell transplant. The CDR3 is CASSDSTSGSSYEQYF. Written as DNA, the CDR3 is TGTGCCAGCAGTGACTCCACTAGCGGTAGCTCCTACGAGCAGTACTTC.